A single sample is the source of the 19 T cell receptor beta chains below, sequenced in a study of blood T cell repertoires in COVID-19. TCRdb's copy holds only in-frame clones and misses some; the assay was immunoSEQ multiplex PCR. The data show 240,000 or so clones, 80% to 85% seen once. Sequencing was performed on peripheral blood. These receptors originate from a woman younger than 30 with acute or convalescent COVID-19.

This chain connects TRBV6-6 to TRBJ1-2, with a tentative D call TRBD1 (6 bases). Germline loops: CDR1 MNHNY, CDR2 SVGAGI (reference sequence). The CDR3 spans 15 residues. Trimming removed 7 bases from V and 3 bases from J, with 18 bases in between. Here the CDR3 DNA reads TGTGCCAGCATGCTACAGGGAAACATCCACTATGGCTACACCTTC. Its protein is CASMLQGNIHYGYTF.

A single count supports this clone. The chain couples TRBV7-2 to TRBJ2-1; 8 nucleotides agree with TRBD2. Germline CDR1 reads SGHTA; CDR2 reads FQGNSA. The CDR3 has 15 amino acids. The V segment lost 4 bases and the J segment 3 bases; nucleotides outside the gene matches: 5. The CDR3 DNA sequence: TGTGCCAGCAGCTCCTCGGGGGGGCACTACAATGAGCAGTTCTTC. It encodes CASSSSGGHYNEQFF.

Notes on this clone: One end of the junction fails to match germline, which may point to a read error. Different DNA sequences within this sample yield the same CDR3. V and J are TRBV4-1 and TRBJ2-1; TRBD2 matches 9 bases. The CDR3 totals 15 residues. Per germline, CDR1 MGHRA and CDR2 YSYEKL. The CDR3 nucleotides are TGCGCCAGCAGTCAAGAGGCGGGAGGGTTGCATGAGCAGTTCTTC. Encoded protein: CASSQEAGGLHEQFF.

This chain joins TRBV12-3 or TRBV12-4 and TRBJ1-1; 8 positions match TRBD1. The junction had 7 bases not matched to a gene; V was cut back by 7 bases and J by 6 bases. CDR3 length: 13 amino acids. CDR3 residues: CASTFDRGSEAFF. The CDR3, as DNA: TGTGCCAGCACCTTTGACAGGGGATCTGAAGCTTTCTTT.

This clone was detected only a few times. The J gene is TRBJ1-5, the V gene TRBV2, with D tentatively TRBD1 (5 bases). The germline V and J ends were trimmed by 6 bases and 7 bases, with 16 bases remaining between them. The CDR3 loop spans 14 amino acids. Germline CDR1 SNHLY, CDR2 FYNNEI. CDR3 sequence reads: CASRVQGGRQPQHF. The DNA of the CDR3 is TGTGCCAGCAGGGTCCAGGGTGGTCGACAGCCCCAGCATTTT.

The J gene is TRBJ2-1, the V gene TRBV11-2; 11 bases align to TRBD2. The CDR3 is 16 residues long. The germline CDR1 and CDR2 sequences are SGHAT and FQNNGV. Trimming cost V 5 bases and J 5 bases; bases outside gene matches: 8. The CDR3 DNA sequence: TGTGCCAGCAGCCCCCTTAGCGGGAGGGCCGACAATGAGCAGTTCTTC. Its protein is CASSPLSGRADNEQFF.

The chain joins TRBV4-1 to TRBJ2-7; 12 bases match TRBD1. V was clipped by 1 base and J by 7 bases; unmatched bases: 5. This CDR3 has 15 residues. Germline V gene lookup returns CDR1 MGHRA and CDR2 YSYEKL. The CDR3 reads CASSQARDRGREQYF. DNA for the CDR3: TGCGCCAGCAGCCAAGCCCGGGACAGGGGGCGAGAGCAGTACTTC.

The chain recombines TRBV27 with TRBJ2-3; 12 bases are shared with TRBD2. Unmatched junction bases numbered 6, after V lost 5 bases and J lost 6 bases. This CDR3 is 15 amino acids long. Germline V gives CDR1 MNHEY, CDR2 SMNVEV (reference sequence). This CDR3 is CASSLRLAGVDTQYF. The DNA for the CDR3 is TGTGCCAGCAGTCTCCGACTAGCGGGAGTCGATACGCAGTATTTT.

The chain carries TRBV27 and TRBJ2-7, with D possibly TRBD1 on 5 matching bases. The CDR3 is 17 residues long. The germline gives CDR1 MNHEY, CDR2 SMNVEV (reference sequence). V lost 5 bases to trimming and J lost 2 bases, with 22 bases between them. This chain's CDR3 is CASSRKTGRKDPYEQYF. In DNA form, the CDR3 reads TGTGCCAGCAGTCGAAAAACAGGCCGCAAGGATCCCTACGAGCAGTACTTC.

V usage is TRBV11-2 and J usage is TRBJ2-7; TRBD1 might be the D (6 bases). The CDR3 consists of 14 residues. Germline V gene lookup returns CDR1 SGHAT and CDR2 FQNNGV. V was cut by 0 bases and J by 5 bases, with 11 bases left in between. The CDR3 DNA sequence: TGTGCCAGCAGCTTAGAACCCAGGGGCCACGAGCAGTACTTC. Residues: CASSLEPRGHEQYF.

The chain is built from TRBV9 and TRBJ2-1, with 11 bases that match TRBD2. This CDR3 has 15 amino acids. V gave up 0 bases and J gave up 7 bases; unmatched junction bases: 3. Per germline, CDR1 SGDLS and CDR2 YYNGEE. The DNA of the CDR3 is TGTGCCAGCAGCGTAGAGCCTAGCGGGAGGAATGAGCAGTTCTTC. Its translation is CASSVEPSGRNEQFF.

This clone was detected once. In DNA form, the CDR3 reads TGTGCCAGCAGCGCGACAGGGTCGTTCACTGAAGCTTTCTTT. Its protein is CASSATGSFTEAFF. V usage is TRBV6-2 or TRBV6-3 and J usage is TRBJ1-1; 7 bases are shared with TRBD1. The CDR3 loop spans 14 amino acids. The germline CDR1 and CDR2 sequences are MNHEY and SVGEGT. Trimming at V came to 6 bases and at J to 4 bases, leaving 8 bases not matched to a gene.

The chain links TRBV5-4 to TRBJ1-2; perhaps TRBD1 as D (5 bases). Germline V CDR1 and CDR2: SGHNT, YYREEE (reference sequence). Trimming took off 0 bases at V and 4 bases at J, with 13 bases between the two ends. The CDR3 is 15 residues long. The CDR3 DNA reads TGTGCCAGCAGCTTGGAGTACGGGCAGGGCTATGGCTACACCTTC. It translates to CASSLEYGQGYGYTF.

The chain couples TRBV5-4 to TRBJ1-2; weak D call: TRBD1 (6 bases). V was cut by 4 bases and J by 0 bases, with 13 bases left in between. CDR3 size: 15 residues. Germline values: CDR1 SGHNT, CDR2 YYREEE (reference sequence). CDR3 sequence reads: CASSAQTGTNYGYTF. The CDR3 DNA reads TGTGCCAGCAGCGCGCAGACAGGCACTAACTATGGCTACACCTTC. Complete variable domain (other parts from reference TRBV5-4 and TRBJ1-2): ETGVTQSPTHLIKTRGQQVTLRCSSQSGHNTVSWYQQALGQGPQFIFQYYREEENGRGNFPPRFSGLQFPNYSSELNVNALELDDSALYLCASSAQTGTNYGYTFGSGTRLTVV.

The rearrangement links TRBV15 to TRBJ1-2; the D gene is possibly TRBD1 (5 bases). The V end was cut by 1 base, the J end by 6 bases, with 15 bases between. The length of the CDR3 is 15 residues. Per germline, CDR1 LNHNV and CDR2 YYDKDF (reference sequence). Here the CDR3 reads CATSRGTRDVNGYTF. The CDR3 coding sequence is TGTGCCACCAGCAGAGGGACAAGGGATGTGAATGGCTACACCTTC.

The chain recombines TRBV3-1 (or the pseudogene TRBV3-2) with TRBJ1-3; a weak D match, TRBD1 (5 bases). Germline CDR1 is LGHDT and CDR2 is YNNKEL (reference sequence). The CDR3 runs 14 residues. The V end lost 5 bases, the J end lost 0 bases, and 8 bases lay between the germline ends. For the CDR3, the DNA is TGTGCCAGCAGCTTCACAGGCTCTGGAAACACCATATATTTT. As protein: CASSFTGSGNTIYF.

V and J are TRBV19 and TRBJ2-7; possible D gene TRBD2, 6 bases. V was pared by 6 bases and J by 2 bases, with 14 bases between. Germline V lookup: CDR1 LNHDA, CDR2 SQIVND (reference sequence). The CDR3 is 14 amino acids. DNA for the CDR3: TGTGCCAGTAGGGGACTGATTTCGCCCTACGAGCAGTACTTC. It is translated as CASRGLISPYEQYF.

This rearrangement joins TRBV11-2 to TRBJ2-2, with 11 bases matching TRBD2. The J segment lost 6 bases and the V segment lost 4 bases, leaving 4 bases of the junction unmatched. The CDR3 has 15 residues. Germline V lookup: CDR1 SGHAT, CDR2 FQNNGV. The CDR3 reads CASSSLAGGPGELFF. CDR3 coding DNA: TGTGCCAGCAGCTCTTTAGCGGGAGGGCCCGGGGAGCTGTTTTTT.

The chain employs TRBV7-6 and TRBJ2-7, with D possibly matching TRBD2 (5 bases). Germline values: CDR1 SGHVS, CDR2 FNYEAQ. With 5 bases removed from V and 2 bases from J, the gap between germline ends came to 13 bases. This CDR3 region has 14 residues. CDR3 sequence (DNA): TGTGCCAGCAGCCCCCCAGGACTCACCTACGAGCAGTACTTC. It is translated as CASSPPGLTYEQYF.